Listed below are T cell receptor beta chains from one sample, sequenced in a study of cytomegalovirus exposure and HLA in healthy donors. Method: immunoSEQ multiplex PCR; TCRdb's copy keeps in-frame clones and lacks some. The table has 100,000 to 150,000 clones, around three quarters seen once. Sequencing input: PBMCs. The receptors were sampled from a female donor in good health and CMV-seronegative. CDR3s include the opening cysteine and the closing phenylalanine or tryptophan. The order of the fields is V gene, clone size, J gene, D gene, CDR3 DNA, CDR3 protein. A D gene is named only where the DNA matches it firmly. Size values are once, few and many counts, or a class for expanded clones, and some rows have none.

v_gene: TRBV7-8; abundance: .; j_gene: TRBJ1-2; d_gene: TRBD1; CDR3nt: TGTGCCAGCAGCGAGACAGGGTACGCCTCATATGGCTACACCTTC; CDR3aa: CASSETGYASYGYTF
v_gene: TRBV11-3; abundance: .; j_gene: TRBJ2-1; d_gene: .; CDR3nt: TGTGCCAGCAGACTCAGGATCCGCTCCTACAATGAGCAGTTCTTC; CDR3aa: CASRLRIRSYNEQFF
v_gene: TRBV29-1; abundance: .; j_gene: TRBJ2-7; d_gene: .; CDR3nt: TGCAGCGTTGTGTCAGGCAACTCTCTCGAGCAGTACTTC; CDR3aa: CSVVSGNSLEQYF
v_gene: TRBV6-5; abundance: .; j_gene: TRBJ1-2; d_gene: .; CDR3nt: TGTGCCAGCAGTCAACAGGGCGCTGGCTACACCTTC; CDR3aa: CASSQQGAGYTF
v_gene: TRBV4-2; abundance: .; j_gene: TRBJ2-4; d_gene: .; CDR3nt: TGTGCCAGCAGCCAAGATCGCGACAGGCCCTACGGCATTCAGTACTTC; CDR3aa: CASSQDRDRPYGIQYF
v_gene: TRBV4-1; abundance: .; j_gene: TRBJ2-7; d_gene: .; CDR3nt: TGCGCCAGCAGCCAATCGAGGTTCTATGACCCAAAAGTCTACGAGCAGTACTTC; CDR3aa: CASSQSRFYDPKVYEQYF
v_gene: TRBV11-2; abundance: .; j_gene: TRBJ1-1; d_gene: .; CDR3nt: TGTGCCAGCAGCTTAGACTCCAACACTGAAGCTTTCTTT; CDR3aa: CASSLDSNTEAFF
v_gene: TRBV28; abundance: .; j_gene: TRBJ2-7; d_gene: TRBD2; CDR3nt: TGTGCCAGCAGAACGACTAGCGGGCCACCCTCCTACGAGCAGTACTTC; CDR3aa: CASRTTSGPPSYEQYF
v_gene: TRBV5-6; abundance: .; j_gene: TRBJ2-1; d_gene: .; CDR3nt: TGTGCCAGCAGCTTGGGACGGAGATATGAGCAGTTCTTC; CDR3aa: CASSLGRRYEQFF
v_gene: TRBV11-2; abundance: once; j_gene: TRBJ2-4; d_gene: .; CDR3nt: TGTGCCAGCAGCCCGTCATCAGGGGTCCGGTACTTC; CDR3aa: CASSPSSGVRYF
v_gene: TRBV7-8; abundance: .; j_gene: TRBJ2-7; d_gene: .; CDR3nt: TGTGCCAGCAGCTTAGAGGGCGGGACGGCCTACGAGCAGTACTTC; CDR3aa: CASSLEGGTAYEQYF
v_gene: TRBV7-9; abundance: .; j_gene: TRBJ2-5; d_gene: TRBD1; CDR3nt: TGTGCCAGCAGCTTAGAAGGGACAGGACAAGAGACCCAGTACTTC; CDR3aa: CASSLEGTGQETQYF
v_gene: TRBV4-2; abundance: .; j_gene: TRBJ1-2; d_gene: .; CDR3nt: TGTGCCAGCAGCCAAGATCGGAGATATGGCTACACCTTC; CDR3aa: CASSQDRRYGYTF
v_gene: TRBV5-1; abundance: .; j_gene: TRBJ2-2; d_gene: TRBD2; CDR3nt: TGCGCCAGCAGCATCCGGACTAGCGGGAGGGCCTGGGACACCGGGGAGCTGTTTTTT; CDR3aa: CASSIRTSGRAWDTGELFF
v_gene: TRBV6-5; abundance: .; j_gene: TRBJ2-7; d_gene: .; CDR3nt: TGTGCCAGCAGTTACGGCCCCTTAACAGGCCAGTACTTC; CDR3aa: CASSYGPLTGQYF